The 19 T cell receptor beta chains given below trace back to one sample, sequenced in a study of T-cell memory formation after mild COVID-19. TCRdb reanalysed the 5' RACE reads using MiXCR and keeps one entry per CDR3 protein. The data contain roughly 130,000 distinct CDR3 sequences, approximately 17% of them seen just once; the ten biggest clones take up 5% to 5.5%. Source material: PBMCs or a T cell subset sorted from them (not recorded which). The origin of the receptors is a man aged 18 to 30 who had mild COVID-19 (a few samples of this study predate the infection). Cell type and time point are not known.

This chain links TRBV2 with TRBJ2-2, with D hard to call. The CDR3 has 12 amino acids. Germline V CDR1 and CDR2: SNHLY, FYNNEI. Trimming shortened V by 2 bases and J by 7 bases, and 5 bases separated the two germline ends. In nucleotides, the CDR3 is TGTGCCAGCAGTGAATCGGGCGGGGAGCTGTTTTTT. As protein: CASSESGGELFF.

This sequence joins TRBV19 and TRBJ1-1; unclear D gene. The germline V and J ends were trimmed by 7 bases and 4 bases, with 16 bases remaining between them. Germline values: CDR1 LNHDA, CDR2 SQIVND (reference sequence). The CDR3 spans 14 residues. The DNA of the CDR3 is TGTGCCAGTATATCGGCCACGGTGGGCACTGAAGCTTTCTTT. Its translation: CASISATVGTEAFF.

The gene calls are TRBV12-3 or TRBV12-4 and TRBJ1-1, with D tentatively TRBD1 (5 bases). The CDR3 is 15 amino acids. With 6 bases removed from V and 4 bases from J, the gap between germline ends came to 18 bases. The DNA of the CDR3 is TGTGCCAGCAGCGACTTGGAATGGGGGATCACTGAAGCTTTCTTT. Protein sequence: CASSDLEWGITEAFF.

This clonotype has only a few counts. The rearrangement links TRBV12-3 or TRBV12-4 to TRBJ1-2; 8 bases agree with TRBD1. The V segment lost 8 bases and the J segment 8 bases; nucleotides outside the gene matches: 10. CDR3 length: 13 residues. The CDR3 region has the DNA TGTGCCAGCTCTCCCGGACAGGGCTTCGGCTACACCTTC. Translated: CASSPGQGFGYTF.

V gene TRBV18 combines with J gene TRBJ2-2, with a weak D call TRBD2 (5 bases). CDR1 is KGHSH, CDR2 LQKENI, per germline. V gave up 6 bases and J gave up 3 bases, with 14 bases separating them. This CDR3 is 15 amino acids long. CDR3 sequence reads: CASSTTQEDTGELFF. The CDR3 nucleotides read TGTGCCAGCTCGACCACGCAGGAGGACACCGGGGAGCTGTTTTTT.

This chain links TRBV4-1 with TRBJ1-1, with D uncertain. V was trimmed by 0 bases and J by 0 bases, leaving 11 bases between them. Germline V gene sequence: CDR1 MGHRA, CDR2 YSYEKL. The CDR3 contains 16 residues. CDR3 sequence: CASSQDSGFMNTEAFF. As DNA, the CDR3 is TGCGCCAGCAGCCAAGACTCGGGTTTCATGAACACTGAAGCTTTCTTT.

This clonotype was seen a few times. This chain links TRBV6-5 with TRBJ2-3; D call uncertain. CDR3 length equals 17 residues. Germline values: CDR1 MNHEY, CDR2 SVGAGI. V lost 0 bases, J lost 2 bases, and 15 bases lay in between. The CDR3 sequence is CASSYSSGRPPTDTQYF. CDR3 DNA: TGTGCCAGCAGTTACTCGAGTGGCAGGCCCCCCACAGATACGCAGTATTTT.

This clonotype has a count of ten or more. The chain uses TRBV7-2 and TRBJ2-7; D is possibly TRBD2 (5 bases). Germline assignment: CDR1 SGHTA and CDR2 FQGNSA. The V end was cut by 1 base, the J end by 0 bases, with 7 bases between. CDR3 size: 14 residues. The DNA of the CDR3 is TGTGCCAGCAGCTTAGGGAGGCACTCCTACGAGCAGTACGTC. Its translation is CASSLGRHSYEQYV.

This clonotype came up many times. The CDR3 region is CASKIGEDTQYF. The CDR3 DNA reads as TGTGCCAGTAAGATTGGAGAGGATACGCAGTATTTT. The V and J genes are TRBV6-5 and TRBJ2-3, with D unclear. Germline CDR1 and CDR2: MNHEY and SVGAGI. This CDR3 has 12 amino acids. V was shortened by 9 bases and J by 6 bases, with 13 bases between the two germline ends.

This clonotype turned up a few times. V gene TRBV7-2 combines with J gene TRBJ1-6; D call uncertain. Germline V gives CDR1 SGHTA, CDR2 FQGNSA. The CDR3 runs to 14 residues. Trimming removed 3 bases at V and 13 bases at J, with 16 bases between. The chain's CDR3 is CASSFEEGYRPLHF. As DNA, the CDR3 is TGTGCCAGCAGCTTCGAGGAAGGATATAGGCCCCTCCACTTT.

This clonotype turned up a few times. The chain carries TRBV28 and TRBJ2-3; TRBD1 aligns across 8 bases. Germline CDR1 reads MDHEN; CDR2 reads SYDVKM. The CDR3 runs to 15 residues. V lost 3 bases, J lost 6 bases, and 8 bases stayed unmatched. The CDR3 nucleotides are TGTGCCAGCAGTTTGCAGGGGGCGGGATGGGATACGCAGTATTTT. Encoded protein: CASSLQGAGWDTQYF.

CDR3 sequence (DNA): TGTGCCAGCAGTTACCAGCGGGGGGGCCAGGGAGATACGCAGTATTTT. Protein sequence: CASSYQRGGQGDTQYF. The chain combines TRBV6-5 with TRBJ2-3; 10 bases map to TRBD2. This CDR3 comprises 16 residues. V gave up 2 bases and J gave up 5 bases; unmatched junction bases: 7. Germline V lookup: CDR1 MNHEY, CDR2 SVGAGI.

In its sample, this clonotype ranks as medium-sized. For the CDR3, the DNA is TGTGCCAGCAGTGAACCAGATACGCAGTATTTT. This translates into CASSEPDTQYF. V usage is TRBV2 and J usage is TRBJ2-3; no reliable D call. With 2 bases removed from V and 4 bases from J, the gap between germline ends came to 1 base. CDR1 is SNHLY, CDR2 FYNNEI, per germline. The CDR3 is made up of 11 amino acids.

This clonotype was seen many times. This chain links TRBV4-3 with TRBJ1-3; no clear D gene. The V gene lost 1 base and the J gene lost 5 bases, with 18 bases spanning the gap. The CDR3 is made up of 17 amino acids. Germline-derived CDR1 and CDR2 are LGHNA and YSLEER. The CDR3 nucleotides are TGCGCCAGCAGCCAAGCTTCATCCCCAGTTCCCCGAAACACCATATATTTT. Protein product: CASSQASSPVPRNTIYF.

The rearrangement uses TRBV18 and TRBJ2-6; 7 bases line up with TRBD1. The CDR3 spans 15 residues. The V segment lost 3 bases and the J segment 5 bases; nucleotides outside the gene matches: 4. CDR1 is KGHSH and CDR2 is LQKENI in the germline V gene. CDR3 in amino acids: CASSPPGQRANVLTF. The CDR3 nucleotides are TGTGCCAGCTCACCCCCGGGACAGAGGGCCAACGTCCTGACTTTC.

This clonotype has a handful of counts. The chain uses TRBV7-3 and TRBJ2-1; 8 bases align to TRBD2. Unmatched junction bases numbered 5, after V lost 2 bases and J lost 5 bases. The germline CDR1 and CDR2 sequences are SGHTA and FQGTGA. This CDR3 region has 15 residues. The CDR3 nucleotides are TGTGCCAGCAGCTTAGAGGGCGGGGGGAACAATGAGCAGTTCTTC. This codes for CASSLEGGGNNEQFF.

This clonotype was seen once. The rearrangement uses TRBV7-9 and TRBJ2-3; D remains ambiguous. Between the trimmed V and J ends, which lost 3 bases and 5 bases, there was a span of 12 bases. The CDR3 is made up of 14 amino acids. The germline V gene has CDR1 SEHNR and CDR2 FQNEAQ (reference sequence). The CDR3 sequence is CASSFELLGDTQYF. The DNA of the CDR3 is TGTGCCAGCAGCTTCGAATTGCTGGGAGATACGCAGTATTTT.

This clonotype turned up a few times. The chain has TRBV7-9 and TRBJ1-1; D unresolved. Trimming removed 3 bases from V and 0 bases from J, with 5 bases in between. The CDR3 totals 13 residues. Germline CDR1 is SEHNR and CDR2 is FQNEAQ (reference sequence). CDR3 DNA sequence: TGTGCCAGCAGCTTCCACGTGAACACTGAAGCTTTCTTT. It is translated as CASSFHVNTEAFF.

The V and J genes are TRBV5-1 and TRBJ1-1; the match to TRBD1 covers 7 bases. Germline CDR1 and CDR2: SGHRS and YFSETQ. The trim removed 4 bases at V and 4 bases at J, leaving 7 bases unmatched. CDR3 length: 14 residues. This CDR3 is CASSQGVGPTEAFF. The DNA of the CDR3 is TGCGCCAGCAGCCAGGGGGTCGGGCCCACTGAAGCTTTCTTT.